This T cell receptor beta chain comes out of a study of quantifying T cell responses using KT2 cells. The wider study: cDNA was made from DNase-treated RNA using alpha and beta constant primers.

KT2 cells were mixed with fixed PBMC numbers at varying ratios. Each cDNA got a UMI-containing oligo ligated at its 3' end. The first PCR ran around 4 cycles with an equimolar RC1.1 and RC1.2 beta primer mix. Separate processing of TCR alpha and beta chains began at the second PCR. TCRdb called the UMI-ligation and nested PCR reads again in MiXCR, with one record for every CDR3 protein. This sample has fewer than 60,000 distinct CDR3 sequences; more than 9% occur once, and the top ten carry over 9.5%. CDR3 length equals 18 residues. The trim removed 5 bases at V and 8 bases at J, leaving 21 bases unmatched. CDR1 and CDR2 from the germline V gene are MNHEY and SVGAGI. Study findings and constraints: KT2 sequences were detected down to about one KT2 cell per 100,000 PBMC.

Turning to this clonotype: The antigen is unknown.

The chain couples TRBV6-5 to TRBJ1-2, with 9 positions matching TRBD1. Sequencing used PBMCs spiked with cells of the T cell clone KT2. This receptor was taken from a human donor. CDR3 sequence: CASSATLGPGTGFGGYTF. CDR3 DNA sequence: TGTGCCAGCAGTGCCACGCTAGGACCCGGGACAGGGTTTGGCGGCTACACCTTC.